A selection of T cell receptor beta chains follows, all from one sample in a study of T cells in Graves' hyperthyroidism and ophthalmopathy. From the multiplex PCR reads, TCRdb called clonotypes with MiXCR, one entry per CDR3 protein. The data show a few hundred thousand distinct CDR3 sequences, around 18% seen once. The specimen was blood. The receptors were sampled from a man aged 40-55 years with Graves' hyperthyroidism. Each CDR3 is given with its conserved first and last residue.

J,V,CDR3
TRBJ2-5,TRBV7-2,CASSLRGIQEETQYF
TRBJ2-3,TRBV7-2,CASRSLAANTQYF
TRBJ2-1,TRBV24-1,CATSDLPGDLNEQFF
TRBJ1-2,TRBV6-5,CASSYTGQGYGYTF
TRBJ2-5,TRBV27,CASSFWGGETQYF
TRBJ1-4,TRBV6-1,CASRGQGASATNEKLFF
TRBJ1-1,TRBV7-9,CASSLLSEAFF
TRBJ2-2,TRBV7-2,CASSLDRASGELFF
TRBJ2-3,TRBV20-1,CSASAGGVYTDTQYF
TRBJ2-4,TRBV5-1,CASSLGEVENIQYF
TRBJ1-3,TRBV7-9,CASSLDGTGNTIYF
TRBJ2-7,TRBV20-1,CSARGRTGPYEQYF
TRBJ1-6,TRBV18,CASSRQESSYNSPLHF
TRBJ1-5,TRBV7-2,CASSSDRSNQPQHF
TRBJ1-1,TRBV2,CASSDLGASTEAFF
TRBJ2-7,TRBV18,CASNFGESYEQYF
TRBJ1-5,TRBV2,CASRFRELSNQPQHF
TRBJ1-5,TRBV6-9,CASSYDGGGYQPQHF
TRBJ1-4,TRBV15,CATSKIPGGQTNEKLFF
TRBJ2-7,TRBV11-2,CASSPGQGGEQYF
TRBJ2-5,TRBV2,CASSTLEGETQYF
TRBJ2-7,TRBV6-2/TRBV6-3,CASSYTRIRDNSYEQYF
TRBJ1-1,TRBV4-2,CASSQTSRTGGNTEAFF
TRBJ2-7,TRBV7-9,CASSSSHEQYF
TRBJ1-1,TRBV29-1,CSAKQGRGTEASF
TRBJ1-1,TRBV5-1,CASSLKKGDGADTEAFF
TRBJ2-2,TRBV6-1,CASRRPGQVAGGELFF